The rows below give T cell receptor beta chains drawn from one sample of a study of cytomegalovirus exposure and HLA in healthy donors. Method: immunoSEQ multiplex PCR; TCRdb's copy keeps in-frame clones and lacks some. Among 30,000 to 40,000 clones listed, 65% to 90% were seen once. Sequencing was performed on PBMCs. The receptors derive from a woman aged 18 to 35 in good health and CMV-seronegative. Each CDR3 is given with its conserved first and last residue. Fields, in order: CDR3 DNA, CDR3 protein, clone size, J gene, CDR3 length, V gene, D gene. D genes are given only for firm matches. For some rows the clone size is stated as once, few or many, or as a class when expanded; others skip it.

cdr3_nt: TGTGCCAGCAGCTTAGGGGGCGGAGATACGCAGCATTTT
cdr3_aa: CASSLGGGDTQHF
clone_size: once
j_call: TRBJ1-5
cdr3_length: 13
v_call: TRBV11-2
d_call: NA

cdr3_nt: TGCGCCAGCAGCCAATTCGGGGGGCCGGGAGATACGCAGTATTTT
cdr3_aa: CASSQFGGPGDTQYF
clone_size: NA
j_call: TRBJ2-3
cdr3_length: 15
v_call: TRBV4-3
d_call: NA

cdr3_nt: TGTGCCAGCAGCCTAGGACTAGCGGGAGGGGGATCTACCTACGAGCAGTACTTC
cdr3_aa: CASSLGLAGGGSTYEQYF
clone_size: once
j_call: TRBJ2-7
cdr3_length: 18
v_call: TRBV5-4
d_call: TRBD2

cdr3_nt: TGTGCCAGCAGAACTGGACAGTACAATGAGCAGTTCTTC
cdr3_aa: CASRTGQYNEQFF
clone_size: NA
j_call: TRBJ2-1
cdr3_length: 13
v_call: TRBV2
d_call: NA

cdr3_nt: TGTGCCACCTCTTTCGCAGGGCGTGATGAAAAACTGTTTTTT
cdr3_aa: CATSFAGRDEKLFF
clone_size: NA
j_call: TRBJ1-4
cdr3_length: 14
v_call: TRBV15
d_call: NA

cdr3_nt: TGTGCCAGCTCACCTCAGGCAGGGGGAAACATTCAGTACTTC
cdr3_aa: CASSPQAGGNIQYF
clone_size: NA
j_call: TRBJ2-4
cdr3_length: 14
v_call: TRBV18
d_call: TRBD1

cdr3_nt: TGTGCCAGCAGCTTAGACTCCGGGGGGTACAATGAGCAGTTCTTC
cdr3_aa: CASSLDSGGYNEQFF
clone_size: NA
j_call: TRBJ2-1
cdr3_length: 15
v_call: TRBV7-7
d_call: TRBD2

cdr3_nt: TGTGCCAGTAGTGACGGATCCGCGGGCTACGAGCAGTACTTC
cdr3_aa: CASSDGSAGYEQYF
clone_size: NA
j_call: TRBJ2-7
cdr3_length: 14
v_call: TRBV19
d_call: NA

cdr3_nt: TGTGCCAGCACCCAGGGGCAGGGGAACACCATATATTTT
cdr3_aa: CASTQGQGNTIYF
clone_size: once
j_call: TRBJ1-3
cdr3_length: 13
v_call: TRBV7-2
d_call: NA

cdr3_nt: TGTTCCAGCAGCCCAAACAGGGCCGAGCAGTACTTC
cdr3_aa: CSSSPNRAEQYF
clone_size: few
j_call: TRBJ2-7
cdr3_length: 12
v_call: TRBV7-9
d_call: NA

cdr3_nt: TGCGCCAGCAGCCAAGAAGCGGGGGGGTACAATGAGCAGTTCTTC
cdr3_aa: CASSQEAGGYNEQFF
clone_size: NA
j_call: TRBJ2-1
cdr3_length: 15
v_call: TRBV4-3
d_call: TRBD2

cdr3_nt: TGTGCCAGCAGCCATCCGCGGGGGGACAAAAACATTCAGTACTTC
cdr3_aa: CASSHPRGDKNIQYF
clone_size: NA
j_call: TRBJ2-4
cdr3_length: 15
v_call: TRBV7-9
d_call: TRBD2

cdr3_nt: TGTGCCAGCAGCTTAGAAGGGGACTGGGCCTACGAGCAGTACTTC
cdr3_aa: CASSLEGDWAYEQYF
clone_size: NA
j_call: TRBJ2-7
cdr3_length: 15
v_call: TRBV7-9
d_call: NA

cdr3_nt: TGTGCCAGCAGTCCTACTACTAAAAGCACAGATACGCAGTATTTT
cdr3_aa: CASSPTTKSTDTQYF
clone_size: once
j_call: TRBJ2-3
cdr3_length: 15
v_call: TRBV9
d_call: NA

cdr3_nt: TGTGCCAGTAGGGACAGGGGGCTCAGGAATGGCTACACCTTC
cdr3_aa: CASRDRGLRNGYTF
clone_size: once
j_call: TRBJ1-2
cdr3_length: 14
v_call: TRBV19
d_call: TRBD1

cdr3_nt: TGTGCCAGCAGCTGGGGGACTAGCGGGGGTGGGGCCAACGTCCTGCCTTTC
cdr3_aa: CASSWGTSGGGANVLPF
clone_size: once
j_call: TRBJ2-6
cdr3_length: 17
v_call: TRBV5-4
d_call: TRBD2

cdr3_nt: TGTGCCCCAGGGGGCGCAAGGTACGAGCAGTACTTC
cdr3_aa: CAPGGARYEQYF
clone_size: NA
j_call: TRBJ2-7
cdr3_length: 12
v_call: TRBV19
d_call: TRBD1

cdr3_nt: TGTGCCTGGAGTGTATGGGTGGGGGGCAATGAGCAGTTCTTC
cdr3_aa: CAWSVWVGGNEQFF
clone_size: NA
j_call: TRBJ2-1
cdr3_length: 14
v_call: TRBV30
d_call: NA

cdr3_nt: TGTGCCAGCAGCCAAAGTCCCTCACAGGGGCCTCCCTACGAGCAGTACTTC
cdr3_aa: CASSQSPSQGPPYEQYF
clone_size: NA
j_call: TRBJ2-7
cdr3_length: 17
v_call: TRBV4-2
d_call: TRBD1

cdr3_nt: TGTGCCAGCAGCAAGTCAGGGTCCCTTATGAACACTGAAGCTTTCTTT
cdr3_aa: CASSKSGSLMNTEAFF
clone_size: NA
j_call: TRBJ1-1
cdr3_length: 16
v_call: TRBV6-6
d_call: NA

cdr3_nt: TGTGCCAGCAGCTCAACTAGCGGGGCCCCCTACAATGAGCAGTTCTTC
cdr3_aa: CASSSTSGAPYNEQFF
clone_size: NA
j_call: TRBJ2-1
cdr3_length: 16
v_call: TRBV7-3
d_call: TRBD2

cdr3_nt: TGTGCCAGCAGTGAATCTCCATTTAGCGGCAATGAGCAGTTCTTC
cdr3_aa: CASSESPFSGNEQFF
clone_size: NA
j_call: TRBJ2-1
cdr3_length: 15
v_call: TRBV6-1
d_call: NA

cdr3_nt: TGTGCCAGCAGCTTAAACCCTAGCGGGGGGGGAAAGGATGAGCAGTTCTTC
cdr3_aa: CASSLNPSGGGKDEQFF
clone_size: NA
j_call: TRBJ2-1
cdr3_length: 17
v_call: TRBV7-6
d_call: TRBD2

cdr3_nt: TGTGCCACCAGGGAGGGAGGGCTTGTGGAGACCCAGTACTTC
cdr3_aa: CATREGGLVETQYF
clone_size: NA
j_call: TRBJ2-5
cdr3_length: 14
v_call: TRBV28
d_call: TRBD2

cdr3_nt: TGTGCCAGCAGCCGTATTGGACAGGATATAACCGGGGAGCTGTTTTTT
cdr3_aa: CASSRIGQDITGELFF
clone_size: NA
j_call: TRBJ2-2
cdr3_length: 16
v_call: TRBV5-6
d_call: TRBD1

cdr3_nt: TGCGCCAGCAGCCAAGGAGGGATGAACACTGAAGCTTTCTTT
cdr3_aa: CASSQGGMNTEAFF
clone_size: NA
j_call: TRBJ1-1
cdr3_length: 14
v_call: TRBV4-1
d_call: NA

cdr3_nt: TGTGCCTGGAGTTCACTAGGAGACGACGAGCAGTACTTC
cdr3_aa: CAWSSLGDDEQYF
clone_size: few
j_call: TRBJ2-7
cdr3_length: 13
v_call: TRBV30
d_call: NA

cdr3_nt: TGTGCCAGCAGTTCCAACACAGGGGGTCGCGGCTACACCTTC
cdr3_aa: CASSSNTGGRGYTF
clone_size: NA
j_call: TRBJ1-2
cdr3_length: 14
v_call: TRBV27
d_call: TRBD1

cdr3_nt: TGTGCCAGCAGGACCTTCGGACTCCAGTACTTC
cdr3_aa: CASRTFGLQYF
clone_size: NA
j_call: TRBJ2-4
cdr3_length: 11
v_call: TRBV25-1
d_call: NA

cdr3_nt: TGTGCCACCAGCAGAGACAATTCCCCCCCCGAAAAACTGTTTTTT
cdr3_aa: CATSRDNSPPEKLFF
clone_size: NA
j_call: TRBJ1-4
cdr3_length: 15
v_call: TRBV15
d_call: NA

cdr3_nt: TGTGCCAGTAGTATAGGGGGCAGGGCTGAATACGAGCAGTACTTC
cdr3_aa: CASSIGGRAEYEQYF
clone_size: NA
j_call: TRBJ2-7
cdr3_length: 15
v_call: TRBV19
d_call: NA

cdr3_nt: TGTGCCAGCAGCCTTGGGCAGTCCGTGAATTCACCCCTCCACTTT
cdr3_aa: CASSLGQSVNSPLHF
clone_size: NA
j_call: TRBJ1-6
cdr3_length: 15
v_call: TRBV4-2
d_call: NA

cdr3_nt: TGTGCCAGCAGTCCGGGACAGAAGACCTCCTACGAGCAGTACTTC
cdr3_aa: CASSPGQKTSYEQYF
clone_size: NA
j_call: TRBJ2-7
cdr3_length: 15
v_call: TRBV2
d_call: TRBD1

cdr3_nt: TGTGCCAGCAGCTTAACCCCAGGGGACACTGAAGCTTTCTTT
cdr3_aa: CASSLTPGDTEAFF
clone_size: NA
j_call: TRBJ1-1
cdr3_length: 14
v_call: TRBV7-2
d_call: NA

cdr3_nt: TGTGCCAGCAGTTTGCCGGCCGGGGAGCTGTTTTTT
cdr3_aa: CASSLPAGELFF
clone_size: NA
j_call: TRBJ2-2
cdr3_length: 12
v_call: TRBV28
d_call: NA

cdr3_nt: TGTGCCAGCGGAACAGACAGGGAAACCTCTGGGGCCAACGTCCTGACTTTC
cdr3_aa: CASGTDRETSGANVLTF
clone_size: NA
j_call: TRBJ2-6
cdr3_length: 17
v_call: TRBV25-1
d_call: TRBD1

cdr3_nt: TGTGCCAGCAGCTTGGGTACAGGAAACTACAATGAGCAGTTCTTC
cdr3_aa: CASSLGTGNYNEQFF
clone_size: NA
j_call: TRBJ2-1
cdr3_length: 15
v_call: TRBV5-4
d_call: NA